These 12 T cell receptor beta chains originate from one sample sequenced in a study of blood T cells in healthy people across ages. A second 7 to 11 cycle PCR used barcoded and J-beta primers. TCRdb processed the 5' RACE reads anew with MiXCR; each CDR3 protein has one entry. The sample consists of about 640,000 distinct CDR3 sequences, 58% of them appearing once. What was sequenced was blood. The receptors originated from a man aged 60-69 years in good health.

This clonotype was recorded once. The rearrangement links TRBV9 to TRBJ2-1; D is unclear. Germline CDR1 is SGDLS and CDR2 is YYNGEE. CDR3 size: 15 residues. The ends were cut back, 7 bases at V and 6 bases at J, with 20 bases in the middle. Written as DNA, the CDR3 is TGTGCCAGCGCGACGTTGGGGTTGGGAAGCAATGAGCAGTTCTTC. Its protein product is CASATLGLGSNEQFF.

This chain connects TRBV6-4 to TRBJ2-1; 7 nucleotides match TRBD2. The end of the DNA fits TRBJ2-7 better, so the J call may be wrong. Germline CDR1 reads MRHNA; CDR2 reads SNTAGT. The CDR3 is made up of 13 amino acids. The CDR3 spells CASSGGNYNEQYF. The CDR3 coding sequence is TGTGCCAGCAGCGGGGGGAATTACAATGAGCAGTACTTC.

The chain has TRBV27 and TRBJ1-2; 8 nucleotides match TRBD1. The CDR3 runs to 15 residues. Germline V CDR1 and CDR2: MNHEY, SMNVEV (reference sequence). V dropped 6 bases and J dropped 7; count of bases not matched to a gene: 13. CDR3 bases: TGTGCCAGCAGACCACAAACAGGACAGGGCGGTGGCTACACCTTC. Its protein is CASRPQTGQGGGYTF.

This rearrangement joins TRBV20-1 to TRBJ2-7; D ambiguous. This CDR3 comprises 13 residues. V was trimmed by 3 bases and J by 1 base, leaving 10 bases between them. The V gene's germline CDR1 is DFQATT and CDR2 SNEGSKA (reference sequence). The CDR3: CSASLGASYEQYF. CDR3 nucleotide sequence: TGCAGTGCTAGTTTGGGTGCTTCCTACGAGCAGTACTTC.

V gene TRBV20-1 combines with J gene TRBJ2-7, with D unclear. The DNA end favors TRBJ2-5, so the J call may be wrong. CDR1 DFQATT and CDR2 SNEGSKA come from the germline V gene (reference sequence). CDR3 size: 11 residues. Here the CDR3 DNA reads TGCAGTGCTAACCTCCGGGAGACCCAGTACTTC. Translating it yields CSANLRETQYF.

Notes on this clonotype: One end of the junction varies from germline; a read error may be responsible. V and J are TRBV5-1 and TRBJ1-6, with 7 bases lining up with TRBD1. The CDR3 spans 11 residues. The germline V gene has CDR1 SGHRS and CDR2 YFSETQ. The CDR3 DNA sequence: TGTGCCAGCAGCTACGGGACAGAGCTCCACTTT. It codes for CASSYGTELHF.

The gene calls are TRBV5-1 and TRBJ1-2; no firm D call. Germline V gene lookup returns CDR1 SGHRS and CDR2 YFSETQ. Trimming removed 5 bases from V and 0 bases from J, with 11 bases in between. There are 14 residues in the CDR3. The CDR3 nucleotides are TGCGCCAGCAGGGTTGCGGGGTCTAACTATGGCTACACCTTC. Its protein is CASRVAGSNYGYTF.

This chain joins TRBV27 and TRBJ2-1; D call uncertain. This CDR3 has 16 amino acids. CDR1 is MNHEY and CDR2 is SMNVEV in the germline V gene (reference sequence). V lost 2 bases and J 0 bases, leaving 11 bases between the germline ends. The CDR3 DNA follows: TGTGCCAGCAGTTTAGCGCGGCCTAGCTCCTACAATGAGCAGTTCTTC. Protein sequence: CASSLARPSSYNEQFF.

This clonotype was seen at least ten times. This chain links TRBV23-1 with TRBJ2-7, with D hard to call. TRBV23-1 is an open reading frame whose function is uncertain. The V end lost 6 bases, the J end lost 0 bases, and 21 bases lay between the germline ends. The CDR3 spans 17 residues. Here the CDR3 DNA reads TGCGCCAGCAGACAAAAGAGATCCCGAATCGACTCCTACGAGCAGTACTTC. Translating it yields CASRQKRSRIDSYEQYF.

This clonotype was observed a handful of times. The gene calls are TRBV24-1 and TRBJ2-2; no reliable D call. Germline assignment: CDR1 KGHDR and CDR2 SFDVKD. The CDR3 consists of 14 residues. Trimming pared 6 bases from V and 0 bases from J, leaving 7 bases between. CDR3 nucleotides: TGTGCCACCAGTAGAACTTCGAACACCGGGGAGCTGTTTTTT. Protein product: CATSRTSNTGELFF.

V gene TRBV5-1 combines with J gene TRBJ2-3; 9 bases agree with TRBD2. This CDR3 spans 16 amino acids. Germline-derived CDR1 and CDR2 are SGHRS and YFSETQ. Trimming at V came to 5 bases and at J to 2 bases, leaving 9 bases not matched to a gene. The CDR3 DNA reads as TGCGCCAGCAGAGGGCGGGAGGGGGGCTTCACAGATACGCAGTATTTT. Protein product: CASRGREGGFTDTQYF. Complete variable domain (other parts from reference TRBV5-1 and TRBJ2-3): KAGVTQTPRYLIKTRGQQVTLSCSPISGHRSVSWYQQTPGQGLQFLFEYFSETQRNKGNFPGRFSGRQFSNSRSEMNVSTLELGDSALYLCASRGREGGFTDTQYFGPGTRLTVL.

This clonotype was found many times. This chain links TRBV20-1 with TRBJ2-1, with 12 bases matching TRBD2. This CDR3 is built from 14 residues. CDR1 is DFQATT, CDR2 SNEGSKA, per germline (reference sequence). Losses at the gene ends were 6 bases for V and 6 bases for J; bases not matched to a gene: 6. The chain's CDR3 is CSAQTSGGRNEQFF. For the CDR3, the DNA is TGCAGTGCCCAGACTAGCGGGGGCCGCAATGAGCAGTTCTTC.